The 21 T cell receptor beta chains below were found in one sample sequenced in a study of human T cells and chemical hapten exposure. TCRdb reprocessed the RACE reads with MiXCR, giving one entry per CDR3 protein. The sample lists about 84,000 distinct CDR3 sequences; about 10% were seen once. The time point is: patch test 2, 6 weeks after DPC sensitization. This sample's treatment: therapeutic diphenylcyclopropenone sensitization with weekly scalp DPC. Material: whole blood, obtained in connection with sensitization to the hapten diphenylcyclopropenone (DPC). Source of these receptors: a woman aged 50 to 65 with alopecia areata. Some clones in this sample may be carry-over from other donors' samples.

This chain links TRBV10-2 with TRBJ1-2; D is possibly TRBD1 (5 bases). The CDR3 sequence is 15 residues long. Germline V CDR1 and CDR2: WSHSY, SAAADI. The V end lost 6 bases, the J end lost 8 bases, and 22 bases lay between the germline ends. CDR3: CASSSNQQETRGYTF. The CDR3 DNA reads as TGCGCCAGCAGCAGCAACCAACAGGAAACGAGGGGCTACACCTTC.

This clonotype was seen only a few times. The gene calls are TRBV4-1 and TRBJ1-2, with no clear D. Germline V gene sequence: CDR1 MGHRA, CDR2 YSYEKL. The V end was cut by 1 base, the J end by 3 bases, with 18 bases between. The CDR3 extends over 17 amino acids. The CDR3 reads CASSQGRRGERDYGYTF. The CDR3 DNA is TGCGCCAGCAGCCAAGGCCGACGGGGAGAAAGGGACTATGGCTACACCTTC.

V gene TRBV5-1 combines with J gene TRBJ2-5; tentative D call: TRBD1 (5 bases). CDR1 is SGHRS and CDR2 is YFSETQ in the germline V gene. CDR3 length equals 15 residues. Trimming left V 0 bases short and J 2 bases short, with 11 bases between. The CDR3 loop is CASSLEPRTQETQYF. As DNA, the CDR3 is TGCGCCAGCAGCTTGGAGCCCAGGACACAAGAGACCCAGTACTTC.

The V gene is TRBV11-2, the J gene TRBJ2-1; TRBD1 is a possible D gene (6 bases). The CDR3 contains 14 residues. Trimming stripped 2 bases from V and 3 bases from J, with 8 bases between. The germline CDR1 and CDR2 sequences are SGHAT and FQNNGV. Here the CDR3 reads CASSLTGIYNEQFF. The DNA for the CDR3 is TGTGCCAGCAGCTTAACAGGGATCTACAATGAGCAGTTCTTC.

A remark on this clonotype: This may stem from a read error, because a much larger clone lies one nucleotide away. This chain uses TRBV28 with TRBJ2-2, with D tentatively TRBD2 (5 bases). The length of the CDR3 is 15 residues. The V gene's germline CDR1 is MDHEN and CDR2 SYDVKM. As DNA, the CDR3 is TGTGCCAGCAGTTCCCCGATCGGACGGATCGGGGAGATGTTTTTT. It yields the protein CASSSPIGRIGEMFF.

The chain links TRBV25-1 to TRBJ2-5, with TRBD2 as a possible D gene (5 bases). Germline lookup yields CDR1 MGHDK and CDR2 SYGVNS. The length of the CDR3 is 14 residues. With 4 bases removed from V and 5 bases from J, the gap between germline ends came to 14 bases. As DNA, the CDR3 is TGTGCCAGCAGTGCCGCTCGGGGTCCGGAGACCCAGTACTTC. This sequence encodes CASSAARGPETQYF. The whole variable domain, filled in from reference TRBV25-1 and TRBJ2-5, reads EADIYQTPRYLVIGTGKKITLECSQTMGHDKMYWYQQDPGMELHLIHYSYGVNSTEKGDLSSESTVSRIRTEHFPLTLESARPSHTSQYLCASSAARGPETQYFGPGTRLLVL.

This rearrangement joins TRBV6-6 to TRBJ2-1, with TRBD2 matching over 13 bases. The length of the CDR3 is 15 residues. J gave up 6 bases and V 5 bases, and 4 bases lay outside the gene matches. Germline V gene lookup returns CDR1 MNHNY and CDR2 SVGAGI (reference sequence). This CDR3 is CASSDWTSGSNEQFF. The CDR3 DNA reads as TGTGCCAGCAGTGACTGGACTAGCGGGAGCAATGAGCAGTTCTTC.

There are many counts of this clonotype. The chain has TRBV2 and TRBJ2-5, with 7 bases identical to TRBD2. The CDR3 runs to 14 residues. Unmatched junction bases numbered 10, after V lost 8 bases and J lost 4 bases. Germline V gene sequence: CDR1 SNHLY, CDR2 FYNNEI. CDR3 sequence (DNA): TGTGCCAGCTCTGGCGGGAGAGGGGCAGAGACCCAGTACTTC. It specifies CASSGGRGAETQYF.

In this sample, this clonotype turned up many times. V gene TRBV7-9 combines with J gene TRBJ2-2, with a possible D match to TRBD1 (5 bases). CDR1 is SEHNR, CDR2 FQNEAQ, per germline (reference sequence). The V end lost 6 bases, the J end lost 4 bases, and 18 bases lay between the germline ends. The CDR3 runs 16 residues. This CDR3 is CASSKGHSLGTGELFF. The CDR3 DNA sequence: TGTGCCAGCAGTAAAGGACATTCGCTCGGCACCGGGGAGCTGTTTTTT.

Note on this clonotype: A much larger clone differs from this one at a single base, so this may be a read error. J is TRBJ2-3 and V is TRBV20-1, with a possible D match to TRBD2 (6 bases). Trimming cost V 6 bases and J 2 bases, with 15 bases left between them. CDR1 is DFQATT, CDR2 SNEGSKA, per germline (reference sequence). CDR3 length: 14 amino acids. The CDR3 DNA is TGCAGTGCCCTGGAGGGGAAACTCACAGATACGCAGTATTTT. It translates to CSALEGKLTDTQYF.

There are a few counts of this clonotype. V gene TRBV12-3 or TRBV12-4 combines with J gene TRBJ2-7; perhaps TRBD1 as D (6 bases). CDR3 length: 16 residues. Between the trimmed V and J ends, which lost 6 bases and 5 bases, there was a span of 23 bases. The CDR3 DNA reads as TGTGCCAGCAGACCTACCGACCGGGACAATCGCGACGAGCAGTACTTC. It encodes CASRPTDRDNRDEQYF.

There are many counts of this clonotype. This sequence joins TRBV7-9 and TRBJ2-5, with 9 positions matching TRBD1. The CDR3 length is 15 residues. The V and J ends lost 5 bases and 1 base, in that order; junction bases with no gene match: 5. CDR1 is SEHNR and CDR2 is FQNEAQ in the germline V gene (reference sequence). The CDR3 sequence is CASSKGQGFQETQYF. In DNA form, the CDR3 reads TGTGCCAGCAGCAAGGGACAGGGCTTCCAAGAGACCCAGTACTTC.

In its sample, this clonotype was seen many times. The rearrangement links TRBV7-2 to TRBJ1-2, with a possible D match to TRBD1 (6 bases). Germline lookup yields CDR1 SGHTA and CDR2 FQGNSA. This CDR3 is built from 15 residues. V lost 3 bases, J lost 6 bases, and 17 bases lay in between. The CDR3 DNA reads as TGTGCCAGCAGCTTCTCCCCCAGGGGCGACGATGGCTACACCTTC. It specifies CASSFSPRGDDGYTF.

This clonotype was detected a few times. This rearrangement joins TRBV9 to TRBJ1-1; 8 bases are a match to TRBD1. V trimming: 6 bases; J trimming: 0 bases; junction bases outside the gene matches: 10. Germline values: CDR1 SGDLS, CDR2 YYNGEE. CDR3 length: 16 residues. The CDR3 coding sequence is TGTGCCAGCAATCCGGGACAGGTCGGGGTGAACACTGAAGCTTTCTTT. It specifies CASNPGQVGVNTEAFF. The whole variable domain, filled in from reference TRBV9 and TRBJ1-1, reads DSGVTQTPKHLITATGQRVTLRCSPRSGDLSVYWYQQSLDQGLQFLIQYYNGEERAKGNILERFSAQQFPDLHSELNLSSLELGDSALYFCASNPGQVGVNTEAFFGQGTRLTVV.

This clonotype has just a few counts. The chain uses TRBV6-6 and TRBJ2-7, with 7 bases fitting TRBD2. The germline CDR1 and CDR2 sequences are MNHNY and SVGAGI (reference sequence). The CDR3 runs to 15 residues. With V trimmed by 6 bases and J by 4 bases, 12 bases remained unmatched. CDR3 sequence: CASSNPVSGNYEQYF. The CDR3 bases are TGTGCCAGCAGCAACCCCGTGAGCGGGAATTACGAGCAGTACTTC.

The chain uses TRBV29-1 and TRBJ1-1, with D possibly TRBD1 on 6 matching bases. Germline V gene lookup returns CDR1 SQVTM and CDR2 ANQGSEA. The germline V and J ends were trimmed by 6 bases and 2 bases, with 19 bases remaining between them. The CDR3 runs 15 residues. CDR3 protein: CSVQGGVIGNTEAFF. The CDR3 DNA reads TGCAGCGTCCAAGGGGGAGTGATAGGCAACACTGAAGCTTTCTTT.

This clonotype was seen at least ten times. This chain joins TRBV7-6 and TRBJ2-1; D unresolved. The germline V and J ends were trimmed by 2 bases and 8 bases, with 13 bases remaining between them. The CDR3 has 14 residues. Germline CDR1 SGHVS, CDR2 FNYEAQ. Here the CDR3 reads CASSLSPQIDEQFF. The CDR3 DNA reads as TGTGCCAGCAGCTTATCTCCACAGATCGATGAGCAGTTCTTC.

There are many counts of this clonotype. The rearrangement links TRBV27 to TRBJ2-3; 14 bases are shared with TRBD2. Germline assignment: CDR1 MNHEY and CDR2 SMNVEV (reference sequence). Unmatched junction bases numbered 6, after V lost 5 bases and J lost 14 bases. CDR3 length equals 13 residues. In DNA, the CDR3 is TGTGCCAGCAGTCCGGGACTAGCGGGAGATGCGTATTTT. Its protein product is CASSPGLAGDAYF.

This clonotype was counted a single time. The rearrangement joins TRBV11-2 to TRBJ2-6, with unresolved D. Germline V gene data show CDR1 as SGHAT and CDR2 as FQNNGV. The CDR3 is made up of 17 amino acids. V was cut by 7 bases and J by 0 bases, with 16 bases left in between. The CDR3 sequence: CASTSRRGFSGANVLTF. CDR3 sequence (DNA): TGTGCCAGCACCTCGCGAAGAGGCTTCTCTGGGGCCAACGTCCTGACTTTC. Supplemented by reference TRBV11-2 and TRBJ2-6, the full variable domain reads EAGVAQSPRYKIIEKRQSVAFWCNPISGHATLYWYQQILGQGPKLLIQFQNNGVVDDSQLPKDRFSAERLKGVDSTLKIQPAKLEDSAVYLCASTSRRGFSGANVLTFGAGSRLTVL.

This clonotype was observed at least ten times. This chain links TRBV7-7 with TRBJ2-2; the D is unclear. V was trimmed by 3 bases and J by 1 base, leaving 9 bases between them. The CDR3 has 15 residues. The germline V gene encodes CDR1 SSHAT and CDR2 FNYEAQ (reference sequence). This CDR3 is CASSFIAGNTGELFF. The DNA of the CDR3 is TGTGCCAGCAGCTTCATAGCCGGGAACACCGGGGAGCTGTTTTTT.

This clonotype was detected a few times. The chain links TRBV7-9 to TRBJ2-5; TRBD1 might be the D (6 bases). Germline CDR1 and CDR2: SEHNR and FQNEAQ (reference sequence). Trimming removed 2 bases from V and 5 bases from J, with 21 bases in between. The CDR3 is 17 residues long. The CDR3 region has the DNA TGTGCCAGCAGCTTACCGAATCTTGACGGCAGGGGTGAGACCCAGTACTTC. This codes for CASSLPNLDGRGETQYF.